This TCR beta chain was obtained from a study of blood T cells in healthy people across ages. The V end lost 0 bases, the J end lost 4 bases, and 9 bases lay between the germline ends. Germline CDR1 SGHTA, CDR2 FQGTGA. The CDR3 has 14 residues. Sample-barcoded 5' priming and a J-beta primer mix drove a second PCR of 7 to 11 cycles. Each cDNA molecule carried a tag from a template-switch adaptor that contained 12 random nucleotides. TCRdb ran MiXCR on the 5' RACE reads and lists one entry per CDR3 protein. The data contain around 1.1 million distinct CDR3 sequences, 35% to 45% of them singletons. This clonotype was sampled from a man aged 18 to 30 in good health. The chain recombines TRBV7-3 with TRBJ1-1; D possibly corresponds to TRBD1 (5 bases). Sequenced input: blood. The DNA for the CDR3 is TGTGCCAGCAGCTTAACGTCTCAGGGCACTGAAGCTTTCTTT. Its protein product is CASSLTSQGTEAFF.